The T cell receptor beta chain described here comes from a study of blood T cell repertoires in COVID-19. Profiling relied on immunoSEQ multiplex PCR, and the TCRdb table lists in-frame clones only, not all of them. The data hold some 250,000 clones, with more than 85% observed a single time. This CDR3 spans 15 amino acids. Germline trimming cut 1 base from V and 4 bases from J; bases unmatched to any gene: 4. Germline assignment: CDR1 SGHVS and CDR2 FNYEAQ. Membership in each cohort depended on participant-reported clinical history. Sequences were obtained from PBMCs or T cells enriched from blood (not recorded which). The chain is built from TRBV7-6 and TRBJ2-1, with 7 bases aligning to TRBD2. The receptor's source is a man between 40 and 49 years old who had recovered from COVID-19. The CDR3 protein is CASSLVGGGYNEQFF. CDR3 DNA: TGTGCCAGCAGCTTAGTGGGGGGGGGATACAATGAGCAGTTCTTC.